Below, 22 T cell receptor beta chains from the same sample are listed, as sequenced in a study of patients and donors after allogeneic stem cell transplantation. One entry per CDR3 protein results from TCRdb running MiXCR on the RT-PCR reads. The sample carries about 410,000 distinct CDR3 sequences, around 16% recorded once. Sequenced: blood, either unsorted or a sorted T cell fraction (not recorded which). The receptor source for this set is a human donor who was either an allogeneic HSCT recipient or a stem cell or donor lymphocyte infusion donor (not recorded which). It is not recorded whose cells these are; they may come from a transplant donor.

This clonotype came up many times. The chain couples TRBV24-1 to TRBJ2-1; D is uncertain. In germline, CDR1 is KGHDR, CDR2 SFDVKD. V gave up 6 bases and J gave up 0 bases, with 5 bases separating them. The CDR3 sequence is 13 residues long. This CDR3 is CATSRGSYNEQFF. The CDR3 nucleotides read TGTGCCACCAGTCGCGGCTCCTACAATGAGCAGTTCTTC.

This clonotype was seen a few times. The chain joins TRBV7-2 to TRBJ2-3; D possibly matches TRBD1 or TRBD2 (5 bases each). This CDR3 spans 15 amino acids. Trimming stripped 7 bases from V and 2 bases from J, with 16 bases between. The germline V gene encodes CDR1 SGHTA and CDR2 FQGNSA. The CDR3 reads CASNGDGRLTDTQYF. The CDR3 region has the DNA TGTGCCAGCAACGGGGACGGACGTCTCACAGATACGCAGTATTTT.

This clonotype was seen more than once but under ten times. V gene TRBV12-3 or TRBV12-4 combines with J gene TRBJ2-5; the D gene is possibly TRBD1 (6 bases). V lost 6 bases and J lost 2, with 13 bases in between. The CDR3 extends over 14 amino acids. DNA of the CDR3: TGTGCCAGCAGGTATGGGACAAATCAAGAGACCCAGTACTTC. It yields the protein CASRYGTNQETQYF.

The chain has TRBV29-1 and TRBJ1-3, with D possibly being TRBD1 (6 bases). Germline CDR1 reads SQVTM; CDR2 reads ANQGSEA. The CDR3 covers 14 residues. The ends were cut back, 1 base at V and 3 bases at J, with 10 bases in the middle. The DNA of the CDR3 is TGCAGCGTTGAAGTAGGCAGGGGTGGAAACACCATATATTTT. Translation: CSVEVGRGGNTIYF.

This chain uses TRBV7-9 with TRBJ1-5; 9 nucleotides align to TRBD1. V lost 5 bases and J lost 4; bases outside the gene matches: 6. The CDR3 has 15 amino acids. The germline V gene encodes CDR1 SEHNR and CDR2 FQNEAQ (reference sequence). The CDR3 DNA reads as TGTGCCAGCAGCCGAACAGGGGGCGTAAATCAGCCCCAGCATTTT. Translation gives CASSRTGGVNQPQHF.

There are a few counts of this clonotype. This rearrangement joins TRBV24-1 to TRBJ2-4; tentative D call: TRBD2 (6 bases). The CDR3 extends over 15 amino acids. With 4 bases removed from V and 0 bases from J, the gap between germline ends came to 9 bases. CDR1 and CDR2 from the germline V gene are KGHDR and SFDVKD. Written as DNA, the CDR3 is TGTGCCACCAGTGAAAGCGGGTTAGCCAAAAACATTCAGTACTTC. This gives the protein CATSESGLAKNIQYF.

This clonotype has ten or more counts. CDR3 amino acids: CSVVAGGVQQYF. CDR3 bases: TGCAGCGTTGTAGCGGGTGGGGTCCAGCAGTACTTC. This chain connects TRBV29-1 to TRBJ2-7; 7 bases are shared with TRBD2. The V and J ends lost 4 bases and 8 bases, in that order; junction bases with no gene match: 8. The CDR3 is made up of 12 amino acids. The germline V gene has CDR1 SQVTM and CDR2 ANQGSEA.

This clonotype occurred a few times. The chain has TRBV5-6 and TRBJ2-3, with TRBD1 matching over 10 bases. The CDR3 contains 15 residues. Trimming took 2 bases from V and 9 from J; bases not matched to a gene: 9. Germline V lookup: CDR1 SGHDT, CDR2 YYEEEE. As DNA, the CDR3 is TGTGCCAGCAGCTTCGACAGGGGGCTAGATAGAACGCAGTATTTT. Translation gives CASSFDRGLDRTQYF.

This clonotype was recorded a few times. This chain connects TRBV5-6 to TRBJ1-1; no clear D gene. Germline CDR1 SGHDT, CDR2 YYEEEE. Trimming shortened V by 4 bases and J by 5 bases, and 9 bases separated the two germline ends. The CDR3 consists of 12 residues. Written as DNA, the CDR3 is TGTGCCAGCAGCCTCCCCCGAACTGAAGCTTTCTTT. Its protein is CASSLPRTEAFF.

The CDR3 region is CSASGGDYNEQFF. DNA for the CDR3: TGCAGTGCTAGCGGGGGCGACTACAATGAGCAGTTCTTC. The chain recombines TRBV20-1 with TRBJ2-1; D is perhaps TRBD1 or TRBD2 (6 bases each). The V gene's germline CDR1 is DFQATT and CDR2 SNEGSKA (reference sequence). The CDR3 is 13 residues long. Trimming took off 3 bases at V and 3 bases at J, with 9 bases between the two ends.

This clonotype was counted a few times. J is TRBJ2-1 and V is TRBV24-1; D uncertain. The V end was cut by 0 bases, the J end by 7 bases, with 15 bases between. CDR1 and CDR2 (germline): KGHDR, SFDVKD. The CDR3 consists of 16 residues. CDR3 bases: TGTGCCACCAGTGATTTGGGGGTCAACCAAGGGAATGAGCAGTTCTTC. Protein: CATSDLGVNQGNEQFF.

The gene calls are TRBV6-1 and TRBJ2-7; 7 positions match TRBD1. From germline, CDR1 is MNHNS and CDR2 SASEGT. CDR3 size: 15 residues. V lost 4 bases to trimming and J lost 7 bases; unmatched junction nucleotides: 13. In DNA, the CDR3 is TGTGCCAGCAGTGGCTCACAGGGGACCTCTGAAGAGCAGTACTTC. This codes for CASSGSQGTSEEQYF.

This clonotype was observed a few times. This chain joins TRBV24-1 and TRBJ2-6; TRBD1 aligns across 8 bases. The CDR3 has 17 residues. Germline values: CDR1 KGHDR, CDR2 SFDVKD. V shed 4 bases and J 0 bases; nucleotides not matched to a gene: 4. CDR3 residues: CATSDGQGRSGANVLTF. CDR3 bases: TGTGCCACCAGTGACGGACAGGGCCGCTCTGGGGCCAACGTCCTGACTTTC.

The CDR3 DNA reads TGTGCCAGCAGCCTCGGGACTAGCGGGAGGGTGGACGGGACCCAGTACTTC. Protein product: CASSLGTSGRVDGTQYF. The chain uses TRBV11-2 and TRBJ2-5; 16 nucleotides line up with TRBD2. This CDR3 is 17 amino acids long. Germline loops: CDR1 SGHAT, CDR2 FQNNGV. V lost 5 bases, J lost 7 bases, and 10 bases stayed unmatched.

There are a few counts of this clonotype. The gene calls are TRBV7-3 and TRBJ2-1; TRBD2 aligns across 12 bases. The CDR3 spans 17 residues. The germline CDR1 and CDR2 sequences are SGHTA and FQGTGA. Losses at the gene ends were 6 bases for V and 7 bases for J; bases not matched to a gene: 13. The CDR3 spells CASSRIPGTSGLNEQFF. CDR3 DNA sequence: TGTGCCAGCAGTCGCATTCCTGGGACTAGCGGGCTGAATGAGCAGTTCTTC.

The genes are TRBV11-2 and TRBJ1-2; D uncertain. The V end was cut by 5 bases, the J end by 2 bases, with 15 bases between. The CDR3 spans 15 residues. CDR1 is SGHAT and CDR2 is FQNNGV in the germline V gene. CDR3 residues: CASSPMTVGNYGYTF. In DNA, the CDR3 is TGTGCCAGCAGCCCGATGACGGTGGGGAACTATGGCTACACCTTC.

This clonotype was detected a few times. J is TRBJ1-5 and V is TRBV10-3; possibly TRBD1 for D (5 bases). V was pared by 4 bases and J by 4 bases, with 17 bases between. Germline loops: CDR1 ENHRY, CDR2 SYGVKD. This CDR3 is built from 16 residues. The CDR3 reads CAISGGTPGGNQPQHF. Here the CDR3 DNA reads TGTGCCATCAGTGGGGGGACCCCCGGTGGAAATCAGCCCCAGCATTTT.

The table lists this clonotype with many counts. This rearrangement joins TRBV7-9 to TRBJ1-2; D unresolved. Trimming took 1 base from V and 7 from J, leaving 7 bases between them. CDR1 is SEHNR and CDR2 is FQNEAQ in the germline V gene (reference sequence). CDR3 size: 12 residues. In nucleotides, the CDR3 is TGTGCCAGCAGCTTAGGGGGTCCTGGCTACACCTTC. Translated: CASSLGGPGYTF.

The chain links TRBV9 to TRBJ2-3; 7 positions agree with TRBD1. The germline V gene has CDR1 SGDLS and CDR2 YYNGEE. This CDR3 region has 13 residues. The J segment lost 6 bases and the V segment lost 5 bases, leaving 6 bases of the junction unmatched. CDR3 DNA sequence: TGTGCCAGCAGGCCCACAGGGGCGGATACGCAGTATTTT. It specifies CASRPTGADTQYF. Complete variable domain (other parts from reference TRBV9 and TRBJ2-3): DSGVTQTPKHLITATGQRVTLRCSPRSGDLSVYWYQQSLDQGLQFLIQYYNGEERAKGNILERFSAQQFPDLHSELNLSSLELGDSALYFCASRPTGADTQYFGPGTRLTVL.

The chain joins TRBV20-1 to TRBJ1-2; D remains ambiguous. CDR3 length: 13 amino acids. Between the trimmed V and J ends, which lost 3 bases and 1 base, there was a span of 9 bases. Per germline, CDR1 DFQATT and CDR2 SNEGSKA (reference sequence). The CDR3 nucleotides read TGCAGTGCTAGCGGGTTCCGTAACTATGGCTACACCTTC. Its translation is CSASGFRNYGYTF.

This clonotype was seen at least ten times. The chain joins TRBV20-1 to TRBJ2-2; perhaps TRBD1 as D (6 bases). The CDR3 covers 13 residues. CDR1 and CDR2 from the germline V gene are DFQATT and SNEGSKA (reference sequence). The V end lost 3 bases, the J end lost 4 bases, and 9 bases lay between the germline ends. The CDR3 DNA sequence: TGCAGTGCTAGTATGGACAGCACCGGGGAGCTGTTTTTT. Translated: CSASMDSTGELFF.

A few counts support this clonotype. The genes are TRBV25-1 and TRBJ1-1; TRBD1 might be the D (5 bases). CDR3 length: 14 residues. Germline V gives CDR1 MGHDK, CDR2 SYGVNS. The V end lost 0 bases, the J end lost 6 bases, and 11 bases lay between the germline ends. CDR3 bases: TGTGCCAGCAGTGAATATGGGGGATACGCTGAAGCTTTCTTT. Translated, it gives CASSEYGGYAEAFF.